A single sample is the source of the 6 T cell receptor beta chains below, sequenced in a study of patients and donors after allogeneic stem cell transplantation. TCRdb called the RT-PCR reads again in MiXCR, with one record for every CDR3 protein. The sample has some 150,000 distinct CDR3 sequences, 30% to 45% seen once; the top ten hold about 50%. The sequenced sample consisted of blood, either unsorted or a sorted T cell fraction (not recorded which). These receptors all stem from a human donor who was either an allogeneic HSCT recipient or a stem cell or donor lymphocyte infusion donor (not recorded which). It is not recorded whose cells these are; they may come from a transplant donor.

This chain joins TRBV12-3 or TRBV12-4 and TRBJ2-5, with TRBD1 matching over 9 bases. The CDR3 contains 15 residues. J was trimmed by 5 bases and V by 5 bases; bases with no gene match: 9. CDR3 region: CASSPTQGAGETQYF. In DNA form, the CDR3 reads TGTGCCAGCAGTCCTACACAGGGGGCCGGCGAGACCCAGTACTTC.

Here the CDR3 reads CASSHGGGNTIYF. In DNA, the CDR3 is TGCGCCAGCAGTCACGGAGGGGGAAACACCATATATTTT. The rearrangement joins TRBV4-3 to TRBJ1-3, with D hard to call. Germline CDR1 reads LGHNA; CDR2 reads YSLEER. This CDR3 region has 13 residues. The germline V and J ends were trimmed by 6 bases and 4 bases, with 10 bases remaining between them.

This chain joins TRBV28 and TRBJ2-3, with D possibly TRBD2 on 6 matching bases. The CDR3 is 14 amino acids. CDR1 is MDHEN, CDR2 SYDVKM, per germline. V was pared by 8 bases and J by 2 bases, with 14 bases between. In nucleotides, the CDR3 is TGTGCCAGCCGCGGGGCTGGTCCCACAGATACGCAGTATTTT. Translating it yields CASRGAGPTDTQYF.

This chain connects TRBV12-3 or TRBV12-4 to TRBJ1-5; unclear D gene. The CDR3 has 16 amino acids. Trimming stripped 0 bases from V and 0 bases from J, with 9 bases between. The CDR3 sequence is CASSLALTDSNQPQHF. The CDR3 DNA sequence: TGTGCCAGCAGTTTAGCGCTGACGGATAGCAATCAGCCCCAGCATTTT.

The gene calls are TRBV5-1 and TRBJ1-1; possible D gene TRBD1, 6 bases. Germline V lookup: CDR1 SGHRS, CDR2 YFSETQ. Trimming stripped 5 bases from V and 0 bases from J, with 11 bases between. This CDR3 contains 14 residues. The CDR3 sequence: CASRAGDMNTEAFF. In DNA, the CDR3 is TGCGCCAGCAGGGCAGGGGACATGAACACTGAAGCTTTCTTT.

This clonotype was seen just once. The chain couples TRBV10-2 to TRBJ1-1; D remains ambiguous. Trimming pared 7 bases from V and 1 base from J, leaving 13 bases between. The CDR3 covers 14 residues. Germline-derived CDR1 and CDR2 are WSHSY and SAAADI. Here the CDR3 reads CASTQVRGNTEAFF. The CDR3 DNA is TGCGCCAGCACTCAGGTTAGAGGGAACACTGAAGCTTTCTTT.